The next 21 T cell receptor beta chains were all read from a single sample in a study of CD8+CD57+ T cells in acquired aplastic anemia. Genomic DNA provided the template from which TCR beta VDJ and CDR3 profiles were obtained. One entry per CDR3 protein, called by TCRdb with MiXCR from the reads. The data hold roughly 150,000 distinct CDR3 sequences, with 40% to 55% observed a single time. Patients picked for sequencing had shown CD8+CD57+ cell expansion detected by flow cytometry. Sequences were obtained from sorted CD4+, CD8+, or CD8+CD57+ T cells (not recorded which) from PBMCs. These receptors all stem from a human donor with aplastic anemia.

Points on this clonotype: Without the conserved terminal phenylalanine or tryptophan, this CDR3 likely stems from a read error. The V and J genes are TRBV30 and TRBJ1-5, with unresolved D. This CDR3 contains 14 residues. Germline values: CDR1 GTSNPN, CDR2 SVGIG (reference sequence). V shed 4 bases and J shed 0 bases, with 10 bases lying between them. This CDR3 reads CAWNKDNSNQPQHL. CDR3 sequence (DNA): TGTGCCTGGAATAAGGATAATAGCAATCAGCCCCAGCATCTT.

V usage is TRBV29-1 and J usage is TRBJ2-4, with 7 bases fitting TRBD1. This CDR3 is built from 14 residues. Germline loops: CDR1 SQVTM, CDR2 ANQGSEA. Trimming removed 6 bases from V and 4 bases from J; junction bases left unmatched: 9. The DNA for the CDR3 is TGCAGCGTATCTCCCGGGACAGAGAAAAACATTCAGTACTTC. Amino acid sequence: CSVSPGTEKNIQYF.

This sequence joins TRBV7-9 and TRBJ2-5; 7 bases map to TRBD2. The CDR3 spans 13 residues. The germline gives CDR1 SEHNR, CDR2 FQNEAQ (reference sequence). With V trimmed by 3 bases and J by 3 bases, 1 base remained unmatched. The CDR3 loop reads CASSLTSKETQYF. The CDR3 region has the DNA TGTGCCAGCAGCTTGACTAGCAAAGAGACCCAGTACTTC.

At least ten counts were recorded for this clonotype. The chain has TRBV27 and TRBJ2-7, with TRBD1 as a possible D gene (6 bases). Germline V gives CDR1 MNHEY, CDR2 SMNVEV (reference sequence). The ends were cut back, 5 bases at V and 2 bases at J, with 16 bases in the middle. The CDR3 extends over 15 amino acids. The CDR3 is CASSPLGTPTYEQYF. For the CDR3, the DNA is TGTGCCAGCAGTCCCTTGGGGACACCGACCTACGAGCAGTACTTC.

The rearrangement links TRBV10-3 to TRBJ1-6; TRBD1 matches at 9 bases. CDR3 length: 14 amino acids. Germline trimming cut 3 bases from V and 9 bases from J; bases unmatched to any gene: 3. Germline V CDR1 and CDR2: ENHRY, SYGVKD. CDR3 amino acids: CAISEGTGISPLHF. In nucleotides, the CDR3 is TGTGCCATCAGTGAAGGGACAGGGATTTCACCCCTCCACTTT.

The genes are TRBV10-3 and TRBJ2-7; 8 bases are shared with TRBD1. Trimming took 10 bases from V and 2 from J; bases not matched to a gene: 4. Germline-derived CDR1 and CDR2 are ENHRY and SYGVKD. The CDR3 has 12 residues. This CDR3 is CASGQGAYEQYF. In DNA form, the CDR3 reads TGTGCCAGCGGACAGGGCGCCTACGAGCAGTACTTC.

This clonotype was recorded at least ten times. This sequence joins TRBV5-1 and TRBJ2-1; 11 bases agree with TRBD2. V shed 5 bases, J shed 2 bases, and the junction held 9 bases outside the gene matches. The CDR3 length is 17 residues. Looked up from germline, CDR1 is SGHRS and CDR2 is YFSETQ. The CDR3 loop reads CASSLPGLADPYNEQFF. In DNA, the CDR3 is TGCGCCAGCAGTCTTCCGGGACTAGCGGACCCCTACAATGAGCAGTTCTTC.

This clonotype was recorded a few times. The chain combines TRBV29-1 with TRBJ1-2; 9 bases are a match to TRBD1. The CDR3 has 13 residues. Germline V gene sequence: CDR1 SQVTM, CDR2 ANQGSEA. Trimming took 6 bases from V and 5 from J; bases not matched to a gene: 7. CDR3 DNA: TGCAGCGTGGCCGGGACAGGGACGTATGGCTACACCTTC. Its translation is CSVAGTGTYGYTF.

This clonotype occurred a few times. The V call is TRBV3-1, the J call TRBJ1-1; D may be TRBD1 (5 bases). This CDR3 is 12 amino acids long. CDR1 and CDR2 from the germline V gene are LGHDT and YNNKEL (reference sequence). Trimming removed 3 bases at V and 4 bases at J, with 6 bases between. The CDR3 sequence: CASSHGGTEAFF. The CDR3 DNA sequence: TGTGCCAGCAGCCACGGGGGCACTGAAGCTTTCTTT.

This clonotype was recorded many times. V usage is TRBV25-1 and J usage is TRBJ1-4, with D possibly matching TRBD1 (5 bases). Trimming took off 5 bases at V and 1 base at J, with 11 bases between the two ends. CDR1 is MGHDK, CDR2 SYGVNS, per germline. This CDR3 contains 15 residues. The CDR3, as DNA: TGTGCCAGCAGTTTGGGGGTCGTAACTAATGAAAAACTGTTTTTT. It codes for CASSLGVVTNEKLFF.

At least ten counts were recorded for this clonotype. The chain combines TRBV7-2 with TRBJ1-2, with 7 bases fitting TRBD1. The germline V gene encodes CDR1 SGHTA and CDR2 FQGNSA. The CDR3 extends over 15 amino acids. V lost 0 bases to trimming and J lost 5 bases; unmatched junction nucleotides: 6. The CDR3 coding sequence is TGTGCCAGCAGCTTAGCAACCCGACAGGGATATGGCTACACCTTC. This sequence encodes CASSLATRQGYGYTF.

This chain joins TRBV24-1 and TRBJ2-3; D is unresolved. Trimming left V 3 bases short and J 2 bases short, with 5 bases between. The CDR3 sequence is 13 residues long. Germline lookup yields CDR1 KGHDR and CDR2 SFDVKD. CDR3: CATSDPYTDTQYF. CDR3 bases: TGTGCCACCAGTGATCCGTACACAGATACGCAGTATTTT.

This clonotype was recorded many times. The genes are TRBV29-1 and TRBJ1-1; D call uncertain. Trimming cost V 6 bases and J 4 bases, with 9 bases left between them. This CDR3 has 11 residues. CDR1 is SQVTM, CDR2 ANQGSEA, per germline. Here the CDR3 DNA reads TGCAGCGTCGCCGGGGTCACTGAAGCTTTCTTT. Residues: CSVAGVTEAFF. The complete variable domain, with remaining parts taken from reference TRBV29-1 and TRBJ1-1, reads SAVISQKPSRDICQRGTSLTIQCQVDSQVTMMFWYRQQPGQSLTLIATANQGSEATYESGFVIDKFPISRPNLTFSTLTVSNMSPEDSSIYLCSVAGVTEAFFGQGTRLTVV.

This chain connects TRBV19 to TRBJ1-1; 9 nucleotides line up with TRBD1. This CDR3 has 15 residues. Germline V gene lookup returns CDR1 LNHDA and CDR2 SQIVND (reference sequence). The trim removed 7 bases at V and 1 base at J, leaving 7 bases unmatched. The CDR3 region has the DNA TGTGCCAGTATGCTACAGGGGGCCGGGAACACTGAAGCTTTCTTT. This encodes CASMLQGAGNTEAFF.

The chain carries TRBV10-2 and TRBJ1-6; 7 nucleotides match TRBD1. Germline CDR1 WSHSY, CDR2 SAAADI. Trimming at V came to 5 bases and at J to 9 bases, leaving 13 bases not matched to a gene. This CDR3 region has 16 residues. CDR3 sequence: CASSPLRQGLTSPLHF. CDR3 sequence (DNA): TGCGCCAGCAGTCCTCTCCGACAGGGATTGACTTCACCCCTCCACTTT.

The table lists this clonotype with a few counts. V is TRBV7-2 and J is TRBJ2-7; D is unresolved. Per the germline V gene, CDR1 is SGHTA and CDR2 is FQGNSA. With 1 base removed from V and 6 bases from J, the gap between germline ends came to 10 bases. The CDR3 length is 13 residues. The CDR3 region is CASSLGAAAEQYF. CDR3 sequence (DNA): TGTGCCAGCAGCTTAGGGGCGGCCGCCGAGCAGTACTTC.

CDR3 in amino acids: CASSRTDRYEQYF. The CDR3 nucleotides are TGTGCCAGCAGCCGGACAGACCGATACGAGCAGTACTTC. The rearrangement links TRBV5-4 to TRBJ2-7; D is perhaps TRBD1 (6 bases). With 4 bases removed from V and 4 bases from J, the gap between germline ends came to 12 bases. Germline CDR1 is SGHNT and CDR2 is YYREEE (reference sequence). This CDR3 comprises 13 residues.

This clonotype was observed a single time. The V gene is TRBV2, the J gene TRBJ2-2; D tentatively reads TRBD1 or TRBD2 (5 bases each). The CDR3 covers 15 residues. The germline V and J ends were trimmed by 4 bases and 0 bases, with 9 bases remaining between them. CDR1 is SNHLY and CDR2 is FYNNEI in the germline V gene. The CDR3 is CASSAEGPNTGELFF. The CDR3 region has the DNA TGTGCCAGCAGTGCCGAGGGACCGAACACCGGGGAGCTGTTTTTT.

This chain connects TRBV15 to TRBJ1-1; D possibly corresponds to TRBD1 (5 bases). Trimming left V 3 bases short and J 0 bases short, with 17 bases between. Germline loops: CDR1 LNHNV, CDR2 YYDKDF (reference sequence). The CDR3 length is 17 residues. The CDR3 spells CATSSPFLGHMNTEAFF. In DNA, the CDR3 is TGTGCCACCAGCAGCCCCTTTTTAGGACATATGAACACTGAAGCTTTCTTT.

This clonotype was detected ten times or more. The rearrangement uses TRBV5-1 and TRBJ2-7, with D uncertain. The CDR3 totals 18 residues. Germline V CDR1 and CDR2: SGHRS, YFSETQ. Trimming removed 0 bases from V and 1 base from J, with 20 bases in between. The CDR3 is CASSLGFVGVGGSYEQYF. The DNA of the CDR3 is TGCGCCAGCAGCTTGGGCTTCGTGGGCGTCGGCGGTTCCTACGAGCAGTACTTC.

In its sample, this clonotype was seen many times. The V gene is TRBV12-3 or TRBV12-4, the J gene TRBJ2-7; no firm D call. Trimming took off 5 bases at V and 3 bases at J, with 8 bases between the two ends. This CDR3 region has 12 residues. Here the CDR3 reads CASSPGGYEQYF. In DNA form, the CDR3 reads TGTGCCAGCAGTCCCGGTGGCTACGAGCAGTACTTC.